This paragraph covers one TCR beta chain sequence. Its target is unknown. Trimming left V 5 bases short and J 0 bases short, with 14 bases between. The CDR3 is made up of 16 amino acids. CDR1 is LNHNV, CDR2 YYDKDF, per germline (reference sequence). TCRdb re-derived calls from the RT-PCR reads in MiXCR, one entry per CDR3 protein. The sample contains approximately 520,000 distinct CDR3 sequences, 16% of which appear only once. This sample is drawn from a study of response to subunit inactivated influenza vaccine. Study outcomes and limitations: After each seasonal influenza vaccination, few new T cells are recruited, the authors suggested.

The clonotype comes from a man in his fifties or sixties who received an inactivated influenza vaccine. The sequences come from CD4+ T cells sorted from PBMCs, collected roughly 24 months after vaccination. The chain recombines TRBV15 with TRBJ2-1; D gene unclear. CDR3: CATSGIGNSSYNEQFF. The CDR3 nucleotides are TGTGCCACCAGCGGAATAGGCAATAGCTCCTACAATGAGCAGTTCTTC.